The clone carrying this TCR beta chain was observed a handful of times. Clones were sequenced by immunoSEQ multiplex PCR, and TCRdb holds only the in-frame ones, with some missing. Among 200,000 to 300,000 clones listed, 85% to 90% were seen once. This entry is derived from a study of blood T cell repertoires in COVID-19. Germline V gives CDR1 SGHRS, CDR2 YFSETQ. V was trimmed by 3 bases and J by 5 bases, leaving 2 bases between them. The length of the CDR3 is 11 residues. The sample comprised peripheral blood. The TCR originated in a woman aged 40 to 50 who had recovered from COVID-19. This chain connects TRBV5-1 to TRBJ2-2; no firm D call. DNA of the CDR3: TGCGCCAGCAGCTCTACCGGGGAGCTGTTTTTT. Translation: CASSSTGELFF. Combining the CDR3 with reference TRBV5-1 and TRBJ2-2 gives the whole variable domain KAGVTQTPRYLIKTRGQQVTLSCSPISGHRSVSWYQQTPGQGLQFLFEYFSETQRNKGNFPGRFSGRQFSNSRSEMNVSTLELGDSALYLCASSSTGELFFGEGSRLTVL.